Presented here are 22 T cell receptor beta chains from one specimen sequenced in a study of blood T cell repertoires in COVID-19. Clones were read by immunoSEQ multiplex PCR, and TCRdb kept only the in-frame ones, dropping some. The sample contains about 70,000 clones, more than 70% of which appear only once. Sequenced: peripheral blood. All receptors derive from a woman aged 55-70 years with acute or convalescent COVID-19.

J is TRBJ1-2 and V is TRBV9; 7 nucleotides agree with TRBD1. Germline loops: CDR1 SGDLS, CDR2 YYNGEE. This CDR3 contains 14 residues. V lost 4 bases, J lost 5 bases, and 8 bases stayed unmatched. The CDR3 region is CASSPAQGRYGYTF. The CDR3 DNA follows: TGTGCCAGCAGCCCAGCACAGGGGCGGTATGGCTACACCTTC.

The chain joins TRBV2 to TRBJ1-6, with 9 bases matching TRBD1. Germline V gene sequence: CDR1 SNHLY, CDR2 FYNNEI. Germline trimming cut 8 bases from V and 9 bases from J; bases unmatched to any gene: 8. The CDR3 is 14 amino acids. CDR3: CASLRDREVSPLHF. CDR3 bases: TGTGCCAGCCTCAGGGACAGGGAGGTTTCACCCCTCCACTTT.

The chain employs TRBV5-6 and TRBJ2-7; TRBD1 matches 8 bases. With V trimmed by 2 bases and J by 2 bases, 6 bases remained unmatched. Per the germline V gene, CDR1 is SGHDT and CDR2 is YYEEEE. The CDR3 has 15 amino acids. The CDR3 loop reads CASSFGQGTPYEQYF. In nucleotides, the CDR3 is TGTGCCAGCAGCTTTGGACAGGGAACCCCCTACGAGCAGTACTTC. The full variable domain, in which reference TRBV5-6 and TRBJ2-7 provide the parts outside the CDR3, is DAGVTQSPTHLIKTRGQQVTLRCSPKSGHDTVSWYQQALGQGPQFIFQYYEEEERQRGNFPDRFSGHQFPNYSSELNVNALLLGDSALYLCASSFGQGTPYEQYFGPGTRLTVT.

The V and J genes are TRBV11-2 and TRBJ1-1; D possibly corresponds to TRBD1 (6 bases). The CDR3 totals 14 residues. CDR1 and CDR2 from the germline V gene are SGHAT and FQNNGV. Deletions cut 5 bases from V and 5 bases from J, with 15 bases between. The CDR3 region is CASSLGQRSTEAFF. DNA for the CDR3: TGTGCCAGCAGCCTCGGACAGCGATCGACTGAAGCTTTCTTT.

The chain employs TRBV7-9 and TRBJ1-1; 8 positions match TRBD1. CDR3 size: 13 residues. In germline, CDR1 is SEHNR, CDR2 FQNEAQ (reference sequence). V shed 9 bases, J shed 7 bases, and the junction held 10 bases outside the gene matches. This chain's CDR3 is CASTRTGPYEAFF. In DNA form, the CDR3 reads TGTGCCAGTACTCGGACAGGGCCCTATGAAGCTTTCTTT.

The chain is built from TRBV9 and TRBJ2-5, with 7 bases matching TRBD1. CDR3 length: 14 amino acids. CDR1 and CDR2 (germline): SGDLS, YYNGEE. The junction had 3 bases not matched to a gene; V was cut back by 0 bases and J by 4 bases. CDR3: CASSVDRGGETQYF. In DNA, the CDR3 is TGTGCCAGCAGCGTAGACAGGGGTGGAGAGACCCAGTACTTC.

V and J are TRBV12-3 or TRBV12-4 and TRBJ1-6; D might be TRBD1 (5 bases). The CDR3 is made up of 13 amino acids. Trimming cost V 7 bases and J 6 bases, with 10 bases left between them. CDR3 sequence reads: CASTATANSPLHF. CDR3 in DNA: TGTGCCAGCACCGCGACAGCTAATTCACCCCTCCACTTT.

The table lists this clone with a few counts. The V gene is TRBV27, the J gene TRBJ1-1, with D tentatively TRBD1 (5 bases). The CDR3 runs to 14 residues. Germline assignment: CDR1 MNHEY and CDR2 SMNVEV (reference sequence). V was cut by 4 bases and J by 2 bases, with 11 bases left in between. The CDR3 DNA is TGTGCCAGCAGTTCTCAGGGTTATAACACTGAAGCTTTCTTT. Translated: CASSSQGYNTEAFF.

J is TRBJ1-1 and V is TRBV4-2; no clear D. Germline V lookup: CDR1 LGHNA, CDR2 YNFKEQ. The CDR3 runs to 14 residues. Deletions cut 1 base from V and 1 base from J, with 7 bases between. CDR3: CASSQVRENTEAFF. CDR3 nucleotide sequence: TGTGCCAGCAGCCAAGTGAGGGAGAACACTGAAGCTTTCTTT.

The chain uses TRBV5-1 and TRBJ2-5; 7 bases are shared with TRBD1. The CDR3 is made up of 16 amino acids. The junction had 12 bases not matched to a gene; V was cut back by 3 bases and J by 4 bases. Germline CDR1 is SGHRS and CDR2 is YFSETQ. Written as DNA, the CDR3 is TGCGCCAGCAGCTCCCTCCTCACAGGGGATGGAGAGACCCAGTACTTC. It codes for CASSSLLTGDGETQYF.

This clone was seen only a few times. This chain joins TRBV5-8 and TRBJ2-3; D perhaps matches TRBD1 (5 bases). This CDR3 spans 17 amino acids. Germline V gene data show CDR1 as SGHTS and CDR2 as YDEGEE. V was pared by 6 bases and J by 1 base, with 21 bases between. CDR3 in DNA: TGTGCCAGCACTCTAGGGGTGGCACTTGATGGCACAGATACGCAGTATTTT. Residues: CASTLGVALDGTDTQYF.

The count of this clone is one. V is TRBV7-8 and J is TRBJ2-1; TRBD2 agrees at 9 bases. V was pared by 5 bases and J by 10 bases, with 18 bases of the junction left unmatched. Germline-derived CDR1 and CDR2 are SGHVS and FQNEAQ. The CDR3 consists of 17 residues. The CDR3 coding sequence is TGTGCCAGCAGCCGCTATCGTGAGCGGGGGGTCATAGGGGAGCAGTTCTTC. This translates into CASSRYRERGVIGEQFF. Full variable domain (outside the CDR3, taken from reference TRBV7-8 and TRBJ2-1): GAGVSQSPRYKVAKRGQDVALRCDPISGHVSLFWYQQALGQGPEFLTYFQNEAQLDKSGLPSDRFFAERPEGSVSTLKIQRTQQEDSAVYLCASSRYRERGVIGEQFFGPGTRLTVL.

The CDR3 bases are TGTGCCAGCAGCTTAGGACAGGGAACTAATGAAAAACTGTTTTTT. Encoded protein: CASSLGQGTNEKLFF. The chain uses TRBV7-6 and TRBJ1-4; TRBD1 aligns across 7 bases. V lost 1 base and J lost 1; bases outside the gene matches: 0. CDR3 size: 15 residues. Germline lookup yields CDR1 SGHVS and CDR2 FNYEAQ.

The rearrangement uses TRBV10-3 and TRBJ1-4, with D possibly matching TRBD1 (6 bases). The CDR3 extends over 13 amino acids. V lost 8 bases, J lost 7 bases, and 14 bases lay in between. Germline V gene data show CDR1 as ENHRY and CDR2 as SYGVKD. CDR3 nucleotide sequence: TGTGCCATCGGGGGGGGACAAGGTGAAAAACTGTTTTTT. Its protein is CAIGGGQGEKLFF.

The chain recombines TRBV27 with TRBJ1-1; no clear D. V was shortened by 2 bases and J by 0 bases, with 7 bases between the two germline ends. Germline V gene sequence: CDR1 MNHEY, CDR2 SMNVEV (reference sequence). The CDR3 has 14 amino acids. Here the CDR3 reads CASSLTPMNTEAFF. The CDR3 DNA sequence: TGTGCCAGCAGTTTAACACCCATGAACACTGAAGCTTTCTTT.

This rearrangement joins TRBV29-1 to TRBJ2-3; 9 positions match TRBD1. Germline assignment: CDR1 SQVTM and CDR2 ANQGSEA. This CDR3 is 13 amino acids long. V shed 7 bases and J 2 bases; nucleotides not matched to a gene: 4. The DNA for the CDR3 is TGCAGCGCGGGACAGGGTGACACAGATACGCAGTATTTT. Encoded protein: CSAGQGDTDTQYF.

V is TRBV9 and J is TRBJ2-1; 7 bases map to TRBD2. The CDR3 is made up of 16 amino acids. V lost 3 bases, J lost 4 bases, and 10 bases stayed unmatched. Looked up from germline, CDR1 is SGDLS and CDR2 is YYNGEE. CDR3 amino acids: CASSAPLGGGYNEQFF. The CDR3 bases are TGTGCCAGCAGCGCTCCGTTGGGCGGGGGTTACAATGAGCAGTTCTTC.

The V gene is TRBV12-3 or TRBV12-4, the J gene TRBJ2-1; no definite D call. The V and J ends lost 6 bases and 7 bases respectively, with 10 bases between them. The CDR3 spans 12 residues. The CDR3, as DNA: TGTGCCAGCAGCCCACTCGGGAATGAGCAGTTCTTC. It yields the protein CASSPLGNEQFF.

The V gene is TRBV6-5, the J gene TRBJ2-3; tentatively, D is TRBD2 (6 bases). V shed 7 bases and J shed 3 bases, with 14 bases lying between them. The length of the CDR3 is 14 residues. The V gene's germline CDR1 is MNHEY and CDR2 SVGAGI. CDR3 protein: CASTRRGYTDTQYF. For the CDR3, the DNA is TGTGCCAGCACCCGACGGGGGTATACAGATACGCAGTATTTT.

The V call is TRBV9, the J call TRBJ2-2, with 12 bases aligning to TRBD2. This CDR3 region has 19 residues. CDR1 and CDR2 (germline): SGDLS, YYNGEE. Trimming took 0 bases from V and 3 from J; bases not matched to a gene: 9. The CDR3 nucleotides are TGTGCCAGCAGCGTAGCTAGCGGGGGGGCCGGGGGTTACACCGGGGAGCTGTTTTTT. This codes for CASSVASGGAGGYTGELFF.

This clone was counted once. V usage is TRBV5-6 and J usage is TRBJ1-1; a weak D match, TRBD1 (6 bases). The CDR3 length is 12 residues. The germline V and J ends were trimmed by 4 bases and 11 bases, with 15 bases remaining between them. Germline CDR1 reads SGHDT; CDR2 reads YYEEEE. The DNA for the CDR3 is TGTGCCAGCAGCGAAGGACAGTTTACGGCTTTCTTT. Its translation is CASSEGQFTAFF.

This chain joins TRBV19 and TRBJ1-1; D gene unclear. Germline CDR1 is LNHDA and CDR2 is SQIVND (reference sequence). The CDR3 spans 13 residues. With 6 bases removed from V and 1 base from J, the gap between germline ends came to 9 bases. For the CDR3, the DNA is TGTGCCAGTAGCGAATTGCGGAACACTGAAGCTTTCTTT. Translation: CASSELRNTEAFF.